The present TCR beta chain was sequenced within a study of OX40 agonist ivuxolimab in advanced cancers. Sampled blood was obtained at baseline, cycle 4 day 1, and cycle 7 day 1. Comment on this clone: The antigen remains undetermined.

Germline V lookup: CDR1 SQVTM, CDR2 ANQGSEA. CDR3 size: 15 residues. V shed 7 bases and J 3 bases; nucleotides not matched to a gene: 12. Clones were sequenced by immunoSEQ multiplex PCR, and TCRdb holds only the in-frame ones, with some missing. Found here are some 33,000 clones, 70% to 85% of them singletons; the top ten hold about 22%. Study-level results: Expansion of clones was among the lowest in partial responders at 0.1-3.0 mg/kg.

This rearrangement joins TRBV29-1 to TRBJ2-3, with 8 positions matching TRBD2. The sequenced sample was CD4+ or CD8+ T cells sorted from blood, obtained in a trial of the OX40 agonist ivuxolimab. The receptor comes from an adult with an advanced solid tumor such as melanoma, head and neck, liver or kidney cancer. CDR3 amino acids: CSAGRGSGITDTQYF. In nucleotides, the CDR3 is TGCAGCGCCGGAAGGGGTAGCGGGATTACAGATACGCAGTATTTT.